Reported below is one T cell receptor (beta chain). The protocol was immunoSEQ multiplex PCR, while the TCRdb copy is restricted to in-frame clones and leaves out a portion. The table records tens of thousands of clones, approximately 90% of them present only once. Losses at the gene ends were 3 bases for V and 3 bases for J; bases not matched to a gene: 3. This CDR3 is 15 amino acids long. Germline V gives CDR1 MGHRA, CDR2 YSYEKL. The source of the sample is a study of control samples from healthy donors and cancer patients. The sequenced sample was PBMCs. V usage is TRBV4-1 and J usage is TRBJ1-2, with TRBD1 matching over 11 bases. The source of this sequence is a man in his thirties or forties with colorectal cancer. CDR3 region: CASSHGQGAHYGYTF. CDR3 sequence (DNA): TGCGCCAGCAGCCACGGACAGGGGGCACACTATGGCTACACCTTC.